The 9 T cell receptor beta chains presented below share a single source sample, sequenced in a study of T cells in localized non-small cell lung cancer. TCRdb's copy holds only in-frame clones and misses some; the assay was immunoSEQ multiplex PCR. The sample consists of just under 20,000 clones, roughly 90% of them appearing once. Material: peripheral blood, obtained before any cancer treatment. These receptors came from a man aged 35-75 years with stage I lung adenocarcinoma.

The chain joins TRBV28 to TRBJ1-1, with unresolved D. V was cut by 7 bases and J by 8 bases, with 14 bases left in between. Germline CDR1 MDHEN, CDR2 SYDVKM. The CDR3 totals 12 residues. The CDR3 bases are TGTGCCAGCATCAGTCCGGGAAGAGAAGCTTTCTTT. Protein sequence: CASISPGREAFF.

This chain connects TRBV5-6 to TRBJ2-1, with no clear D. From germline, CDR1 is SGHDT and CDR2 YYEEEE. Trimming took 7 bases from V and 7 from J, leaving 9 bases between them. This CDR3 spans 11 amino acids. CDR3 DNA: TGTGCCAGCTCTTATTGGAATGAGCAGTTCTTC. Its translation: CASSYWNEQFF.

This chain joins TRBV19 and TRBJ2-2; D not certain. Germline values: CDR1 LNHDA, CDR2 SQIVND (reference sequence). The CDR3 runs 13 residues. Trimming pared 5 bases from V and 0 bases from J, leaving 4 bases between. This CDR3 is CASSVANTGELFF. The CDR3 DNA sequence: TGTGCCAGTAGTGTGGCGAACACCGGGGAGCTGTTTTTT.

V and J are TRBV27 and TRBJ2-3; 9 bases fit TRBD2. V trimming: 5 bases; J trimming: 6 bases; junction bases outside the gene matches: 6. This CDR3 is 14 amino acids long. From germline, CDR1 is MNHEY and CDR2 SMNVEV (reference sequence). The CDR3 coding sequence is TGTGCCAGCAGTAAGGGACTAGCAGGGGATACGCAGTATTTT. Protein sequence: CASSKGLAGDTQYF.

This chain connects TRBV29-1 to TRBJ2-1; possible D gene TRBD2, 7 bases. V was trimmed by 8 bases and J by 5 bases, leaving 19 bases between them. The CDR3 runs 14 residues. CDR1 is SQVTM and CDR2 is ANQGSEA in the germline V gene. The CDR3 DNA reads as TGCAGCAACGGGGGCGGGAGAAACAACAATGAGCAGTTCTTC. This sequence encodes CSNGGGRNNNEQFF.

The rearrangement uses TRBV6-5 and TRBJ2-7; a weak D match, TRBD1 (5 bases). CDR3 size: 13 residues. V lost 2 bases to trimming and J lost 3 bases, with 8 bases between them. Germline CDR1 MNHEY, CDR2 SVGAGI. This chain's CDR3 is CASSYMQGYEQYF. In DNA form, the CDR3 reads TGTGCCAGCAGTTACATGCAGGGCTACGAGCAGTACTTC.

V usage is TRBV21-1 and J usage is TRBJ2-4. TRBV21-1 is a pseudogene segment. The CDR3 spans 15 residues. The CDR3 DNA is TGTGCCAGCAGCAAAAAAGTTGAAGGCAAAAACATTCAGTACTTC. Protein sequence: CASSKKVEGKNIQYF.

This sequence joins TRBV9 and TRBJ1-2, with a possible D match to TRBD1 (6 bases). Germline values: CDR1 SGDLS, CDR2 YYNGEE. The CDR3 has 18 amino acids. The germline V and J ends were trimmed by 0 bases and 4 bases, with 22 bases remaining between them. CDR3 in DNA: TGTGCCAGCAGCGTAGGGCCGCCAGGGGCTCCGGACCCCTATGGCTACACCTTC. Translated: CASSVGPPGAPDPYGYTF.

This rearrangement joins TRBV5-6 to TRBJ1-1; D is undetermined. The CDR3 is 13 residues long. V dropped 2 bases and J dropped 4 bases, with 9 bases sitting between them. From germline, CDR1 is SGHDT and CDR2 YYEEEE. The CDR3 sequence is CASSLGRGTEAFF. DNA for the CDR3: TGTGCCAGCAGCTTAGGGCGTGGCACTGAAGCTTTCTTT.